The next 22 T cell receptor beta chains were all read from a single sample in a study of OX40 agonist ivuxolimab in advanced cancers. Using immunoSEQ multiplex PCR, the repertoire was profiled, and TCRdb retains in-frame clones only, with some absent. The table includes about 160,000 clones, 85% to 95% detected once. Sequenced here: CD4+ or CD8+ T cells sorted from blood, sampled in a trial of the OX40 agonist ivuxolimab. Receptors originate from an adult with an advanced solid tumor such as melanoma, head and neck, liver or kidney cancer.

V and J are TRBV9 and TRBJ2-5; 7 bases fit TRBD2. CDR3 length: 15 residues. CDR1 is SGDLS, CDR2 YYNGEE, per germline. After removal of 4 bases from V and 5 bases from J, the junction contained 11 bases not matched to a gene. DNA of the CDR3: TGTGCCAGCAGCCAATCCCGGGGGGTACGGGAGACCCAGTACTTC. Amino acid sequence: CASSQSRGVRETQYF.

The V gene is TRBV9, the J gene TRBJ2-5; a possible D gene is TRBD2 (6 bases). This CDR3 has 17 amino acids. The germline gives CDR1 SGDLS, CDR2 YYNGEE. With 3 bases removed from V and 3 bases from J, the gap between germline ends came to 21 bases. In DNA, the CDR3 is TGTGCCAGCAGCGCCGCCCCTAGGGCGGGACTTAAAGAGACCCAGTACTTC. Its protein product is CASSAAPRAGLKETQYF. Filled out from reference TRBV9 and TRBJ2-5, the complete variable domain reads DSGVTQTPKHLITATGQRVTLRCSPRSGDLSVYWYQQSLDQGLQFLIQYYNGEERAKGNILERFSAQQFPDLHSELNLSSLELGDSALYFCASSAAPRAGLKETQYFGPGTRLLVL.

J is TRBJ2-2 and V is TRBV30, with D unclear. The CDR3 runs to 14 residues. V shed 3 bases and J shed 1 base, with 9 bases lying between them. The germline V gene has CDR1 GTSNPN and CDR2 SVGIG (reference sequence). The CDR3 sequence: CAWRRLENTGELFF. CDR3 nucleotide sequence: TGTGCCTGGAGGAGACTGGAGAACACCGGGGAGCTGTTTTTT.

The CDR3 loop is CASSARGTQYF. CDR3 coding DNA: TGTGCCAGCAGCGCGCGGGGGACCCAGTACTTC. The chain employs TRBV7-6 and TRBJ2-5; D might be TRBD2 (6 bases). Looked up from germline, CDR1 is SGHVS and CDR2 is FNYEAQ. This CDR3 is 11 amino acids long. Trimming left V 5 bases short and J 7 bases short, with 8 bases between.

The J gene is TRBJ1-1, the V gene TRBV4-3; a weak D match, TRBD1 (5 bases). CDR1 and CDR2 (germline): LGHNA, YSLEER. CDR3 length: 13 amino acids. V was cut by 0 bases and J by 4 bases, with 6 bases left in between. DNA for the CDR3: TGCGCCAGCAGCCAAGATGGGGGCACTGAAGCTTTCTTT. Protein product: CASSQDGGTEAFF.

As for this clone: A junction end diverges from the germline sequence, so it may reflect a read error. The rearrangement links TRBV5-1 to TRBJ2-5, with TRBD1 matching 7 bases. The CDR3 is 13 residues long. Germline V gene lookup returns CDR1 SGHRS and CDR2 YFSETQ. The CDR3 spells CASSPPGTEWMDF. Written as DNA, the CDR3 is TGCGCCAGCAGCCCGCCGGGGACAGAGTGGATGGACTTC.

The chain uses TRBV18 and TRBJ1-3; no clear D. V was pared by 3 bases and J by 0 bases, with 15 bases between. The CDR3 has 17 residues. Per the germline V gene, CDR1 is KGHSH and CDR2 is LQKENI. The CDR3 protein is CASSPSHSLISGNTIYF. CDR3 coding DNA: TGTGCCAGCTCACCGTCGCACAGCCTTATCTCTGGAAACACCATATATTTT.

The chain combines TRBV6-1 with TRBJ2-3, with TRBD2 matching 16 bases. V shed 4 bases, J shed 1 base, and the junction held 5 bases outside the gene matches. The CDR3 is 18 amino acids. In germline, CDR1 is MNHNS, CDR2 SASEGT. Written as DNA, the CDR3 is TGTGCCAGCAGTGCCTCGGGGACTAGCGGGAGGGGCACAGATACGCAGTATTTT. Translated, it gives CASSASGTSGRGTDTQYF.

To note about this clone: Sequence at one end of the junction differs from germline and may be a read error. The genes are TRBV7-7 and TRBJ2-3; 13 nucleotides line up with TRBD2. The germline V gene has CDR1 SSHAT and CDR2 FNYEAQ (reference sequence). The CDR3 length is 14 residues. The chain's CDR3 is CASSPWTSGSEQYF. The CDR3 DNA follows: TGTGCTAGCAGCCCCTGGACTAGCGGGAGTGAGCAGTATTTT.

The chain uses TRBV9 and TRBJ2-3; D perhaps matches TRBD2 (6 bases). V was trimmed by 6 bases and J by 3 bases, leaving 17 bases between them. This CDR3 contains 15 residues. The germline V gene encodes CDR1 SGDLS and CDR2 YYNGEE. The CDR3 nucleotides are TGTGCCAGCACCCGACTAGAGAGGTCGACAGATACGCAGTATTTT. Translating it yields CASTRLERSTDTQYF.

The V gene is TRBV9, the J gene TRBJ1-2, with TRBD1 matching 7 bases. Germline CDR1 SGDLS, CDR2 YYNGEE. V gave up 4 bases and J gave up 0 bases; unmatched junction bases: 9. The CDR3 runs to 16 residues. The CDR3 protein is CASSPTGAGANYGYTF. In DNA form, the CDR3 reads TGTGCCAGCAGCCCTACAGGGGCAGGGGCTAACTATGGCTACACCTTC.

The rearrangement joins TRBV11-3 to TRBJ1-1; possibly TRBD1 for D (6 bases). V was pared by 4 bases and J by 2 bases, with 11 bases between. The CDR3 is made up of 14 amino acids. Germline values: CDR1 SGHNT, CDR2 YENEEA. CDR3 in DNA: TGTGCCAGCAGCTCTCAGGGGACCAACACTGAAGCTTTCTTT. This gives the protein CASSSQGTNTEAFF. Drawing the rest from reference TRBV11-3 and TRBJ1-1, the complete variable domain is EAGVVQSPRYKIIEKKQPVAFWCNPISGHNTLYWYLQNLGQGPELLIRYENEEAVDDSQLPKDRFSAERLKGVDSTLKIQPAELGDSAVYLCASSSQGTNTEAFFGQGTRLTVV.

The V and J genes are TRBV9 and TRBJ1-4; D might be TRBD1 (5 bases). The CDR3 length is 16 residues. Between the trimmed V and J ends, which lost 3 bases and 8 bases, there was a span of 20 bases. CDR1 is SGDLS, CDR2 YYNGEE, per germline. CDR3 sequence: CASSAGATGEREKLFF. CDR3 DNA: TGTGCCAGCAGCGCCGGGGCGACGGGAGAGAGGGAAAAACTGTTTTTT.

The chain couples TRBV6-1 to TRBJ1-2; tentatively, D is TRBD1 (6 bases). V gave up 9 bases and J gave up 4 bases, with 12 bases separating them. CDR3 size: 12 residues. The V gene's germline CDR1 is MNHNS and CDR2 SASEGT. The CDR3 here is CASSDSFYGYTF. CDR3 DNA sequence: TGTGCCAGTTCGGACAGTTTCTATGGCTACACCTTC.

The chain recombines TRBV7-2 with TRBJ2-7, with 10 bases lining up with TRBD2. V trimming: 4 bases; J trimming: 2 bases; junction bases outside the gene matches: 5. The CDR3 extends over 15 amino acids. Germline CDR1 SGHTA, CDR2 FQGNSA. In nucleotides, the CDR3 is TGTGCCAGCAGCTCCACAAGCGGGGGGGCCTACGAGCAGTACTTC. Amino acid sequence: CASSSTSGGAYEQYF.

The chain is built from TRBV28 and TRBJ1-1, with D possibly matching TRBD1 (5 bases). Germline CDR1 is MDHEN and CDR2 is SYDVKM. V lost 6 bases and J lost 3, with 8 bases in between. This CDR3 is built from 12 residues. The CDR3 DNA reads as TGTGCCAGCAGGCTGACAGACACTGAAGCTTTCTTT. Its protein product is CASRLTDTEAFF.

This chain joins TRBV30 and TRBJ2-3, with D perhaps being TRBD1 or TRBD2 (5 bases each). The length of the CDR3 is 17 residues. V was trimmed by 0 bases and J by 1 base, leaving 17 bases between them. CDR1 and CDR2 from the germline V gene are GTSNPN and SVGIG (reference sequence). CDR3 DNA: TGTGCCTGGAGTGTGTCCAGGACCCCGGGACGCACAGATACGCAGTATTTT. It specifies CAWSVSRTPGRTDTQYF.

The rearrangement uses TRBV18 and TRBJ2-5; TRBD1 matches 8 bases. Losses at the gene ends were 3 bases for V and 2 bases for J; bases not matched to a gene: 5. Looked up from germline, CDR1 is KGHSH and CDR2 is LQKENI. CDR3 length equals 15 residues. This CDR3 reads CASSPMTGAQETQYF. The DNA for the CDR3 is TGTGCCAGCTCACCCATGACAGGGGCTCAAGAGACCCAGTACTTC.

CDR3 sequence: CASSFEYSQLTYEQYF. In DNA, the CDR3 is TGTGCCAGCAGTTTCGAATACTCCCAGCTTACCTACGAGCAGTACTTC. V is TRBV28 and J is TRBJ2-7, with no clear D. Trimming shortened V by 3 bases and J by 2 bases, and 17 bases separated the two germline ends. Germline V lookup: CDR1 MDHEN, CDR2 SYDVKM. The CDR3 is made up of 16 amino acids.

The chain is built from TRBV19 and TRBJ1-3; 11 bases align to TRBD1. CDR1 LNHDA and CDR2 SQIVND come from the germline V gene (reference sequence). J was trimmed by 7 bases and V by 6 bases; bases with no gene match: 2. This CDR3 has 13 residues. The CDR3 loop reads CASRGQGVNTIYF. CDR3 bases: TGTGCCAGTAGGGGACAGGGGGTTAACACCATATATTTT. The complete variable domain, with remaining parts taken from reference TRBV19 and TRBJ1-3, reads DGGITQSPKYLFRKEGQNVTLSCEQNLNHDAMYWYRQDPGQGLRLIYYSQIVNDFQKGDIAEGYSVSREKKESFPLTVTSAQKNPTAFYLCASRGQGVNTIYFGEGSWLTVV.

Here the CDR3 reads CASSEWGSDEKLFF. For the CDR3, the DNA is TGTGCCAGCAGTGAATGGGGGTCGGATGAAAAACTGTTTTTT. The rearrangement uses TRBV2 and TRBJ1-4, with D maybe TRBD1 (5 bases). V lost 2 bases and J 6 bases, leaving 10 bases between the germline ends. Germline V gene lookup returns CDR1 SNHLY and CDR2 FYNNEI. This CDR3 contains 14 residues.

V gene TRBV18 combines with J gene TRBJ1-4; 9 nucleotides align to TRBD1. The germline V gene encodes CDR1 KGHSH and CDR2 LQKENI. V dropped 3 bases and J dropped 12; count of bases not matched to a gene: 5. CDR3 length: 13 residues. CDR3 nucleotides: TGTGCCAGCTCACCCGGGACAGGGAGGGAACTGTTTTTT. Translated, it gives CASSPGTGRELFF.